The clone carrying this TCR beta chain was seen just once. The entry originates in a study of blood T cell repertoires in COVID-19. Original handling: Amplified reference gene primers provided the basis for estimating nucleated cell counts. TCRdb's copy holds only in-frame clones and misses some; the assay was immunoSEQ multiplex PCR. V and J calls plus clone size are reproduced from that table; the DNA served to infer D and trimming. The table shows about 150,000 clones, with roughly 80% occurring only once. The J segment lost 2 bases and the V segment lost 5 bases, leaving 11 bases of the junction unmatched. The CDR3 extends over 16 amino acids. Germline CDR1 reads MNHEY; CDR2 reads SMNVEV (reference sequence).

The chain couples TRBV27 to TRBJ2-5, with 7 nucleotides matching TRBD2. What was sequenced was peripheral blood. The receptor was derived from a man aged 65 to 79 with acute or convalescent COVID-19. In DNA, the CDR3 is TGTGCCAGCAGTATCCTCAGGGCTAGCGGACAAGAGACCCAGTACTTC. Protein product: CASSILRASGQETQYF.